The rows below give T cell receptor beta chains drawn from one sample of a study of T cells after yellow fever vaccination. TCRdb reprocessed the 5' RACE reads with MiXCR, giving one entry per CDR3 protein. Among about 240,000 distinct CDR3 sequences, roughly 3.5% were seen once, and the ten largest hold around 20%. This specimen consisted of PBMCs, obtained 15 days after the yellow fever booster vaccination. The receptors were sampled from a man younger than 35 who received the YFV17D yellow fever vaccine. The CDR3 runs from the conserved cysteine through the conserved F or W. D genes are given only for firm matches. A clone size is listed for some rows: how often the clone was seen (once, few, many), or a class if it is expanded.

d_gene,v_gene,abundance,j_gene,CDR3nt,CDR3aa
.,TRBV4-2,many,TRBJ2-3,TGTGCCAGCAGCCCCGAACCCAGTTCTAGCACAGATACGCAGTATTTT,CASSPEPSSSTDTQYF
.,TRBV10-2,many,TRBJ2-7,TGCGCCAGCAGTGAGTGGGGCGTGCAGTACTTC,CASSEWGVQYF
.,TRBV6-5,many,TRBJ1-2,TGTGCCAGCAGTTACTCGGACAGACATTATGGCTACACCTTC,CASSYSDRHYGYTF
.,TRBV20-1,many,TRBJ2-7,TGCAGTGCCTTAGGGGGAGGGGCCTACGAGCAGTACTTC,CSALGGGAYEQYF
.,TRBV29-1,many,TRBJ1-1,TGCAGCGTCCGGACAGCCATGAACACTGAAGCTTTCTTT,CSVRTAMNTEAFF
.,TRBV7-9,many,TRBJ1-1,TGTGCCAGCAGCTTGTACGACGGCGGATATGAAGCTTTCTTT,CASSLYDGGYEAFF
TRBD1,TRBV12-3/TRBV12-4,many,TRBJ2-6,TGTGCCAGCAGTTTAGTGAACAACAGGGGGCGACGTGGGGCCAACGTCCTGACTTTC,CASSLVNNRGRRGANVLTF
.,TRBV7-2,many,TRBJ1-4,TGTGCCAGCAGCCCCTCGGGACCGGAATTGGAAAAACTGTTTTTT,CASSPSGPELEKLFF
.,TRBV7-9,many,TRBJ1-1,TGTGCCAGCAGCTACCCAGGGGACACTGAAGCTTTCTTT,CASSYPGDTEAFF
.,TRBV7-6,many,TRBJ2-1,TGTGCCAGCAGCAGAACGGGGGCAGATGAGCAGTTCTTC,CASSRTGADEQFF
.,TRBV7-2,many,TRBJ1-6,TGTGCCAGCAGCTTAGTCTTGGGAAGGCATTCACCCCTCCACTTT,CASSLVLGRHSPLHF
TRBD2,TRBV24-1,many,TRBJ2-3,TGTGCCACCAGTCCTGCTAGCGGGGGGGCAGATACGCAGTATTTT,CATSPASGGADTQYF
TRBD1,TRBV6-2/TRBV6-3,many,TRBJ1-4,TGTGCCAGCAGTGACAGGGGGTTTGAAAAACTGTTTTTT,CASSDRGFEKLFF
TRBD2,TRBV5-1,many,TRBJ2-7,TGCGCCAGCAGCTTGGAAGGGCGGGGGAACGAGCAGTACTTC,CASSLEGRGNEQYF
.,TRBV29-1,few,TRBJ2-2,TGCAGCGCCGGGACGAGGGGGACCGGGGAGCTGTTTTTT,CSAGTRGTGELFF
.,TRBV5-1,many,TRBJ1-1,TGCGCCAGCAGCCAGGGACCGTCGAACACTGAAGCTTTCTTT,CASSQGPSNTEAFF
.,TRBV9,many,TRBJ1-4,TGTGCCAGCAGCCCAACAGGGACAACTAATGAAAAACTGTTTTTT,CASSPTGTTNEKLFF
.,TRBV7-2,many,TRBJ2-5,TGTGCCAGCAGCTTACTAGGGGAGGAGACCCAGTACTTC,CASSLLGEETQYF
.,TRBV19,many,TRBJ1-2,TGTGCCAGTAGCCGCCTAACCAATCCTAACTATGGCTACACCTTC,CASSRLTNPNYGYTF
TRBD2,TRBV28,many,TRBJ2-3,TGTGCCAGCAGGGACGAGCGGGGGGGGTGGTCAGATACGCAGTATTTT,CASRDERGGWSDTQYF
.,TRBV4-1,many,TRBJ1-1,TGCGCCAGCAGCCAGAGTCAGAACACTGAAGCTTTCTTT,CASSQSQNTEAFF
.,TRBV9,many,TRBJ1-3,TGTGCCAGCAGCGTGGGGGAGAGAAACACCATATATTTT,CASSVGERNTIYF
.,TRBV7-9,many,TRBJ2-4,TGTGCCAGCAGCCGGGGAGATGTCATTCAGTACTTC,CASSRGDVIQYF
.,TRBV20-1,many,TRBJ1-2,TGCAGTGCTAGCTCCACCGAGAAAGGCTACACCTTC,CSASSTEKGYTF
.,TRBV5-4,many,TRBJ1-6,TGTGCCAGCAGCTTAAGGTTAAGCGATTCACCCCTCCACTTT,CASSLRLSDSPLHF
.,TRBV5-5,many,TRBJ2-3,TGTGCCAGCAGCTTGGGGACGAGCTCCTACACAGATACGCAGTATTTT,CASSLGTSSYTDTQYF
.,TRBV12-3/TRBV12-4,many,TRBJ1-5,TGTGCCAGCAGTTTAGACGGACCTAATCAGCCCCAGCATTTT,CASSLDGPNQPQHF
.,TRBV18,few,TRBJ1-4,TGTGCCAGCTCACAGCGGACGATAACTAATGAAAAACTGTTTTTT,CASSQRTITNEKLFF
.,TRBV18,many,TRBJ1-2,TGTGCCAGCTCACCTGATAGAAGGGAGAATGGCTACACCTTC,CASSPDRRENGYTF
TRBD1,TRBV20-1,many,TRBJ2-7,TGCAGTGCTAGAATCCCGACAGGGGTAGACTACGAGCAGTACTTC,CSARIPTGVDYEQYF
.,TRBV5-1,many,TRBJ1-5,TGCGCCAGCAGCTTGGGACCCAATCAGCCCCAGCATTTT,CASSLGPNQPQHF
.,TRBV6-2/TRBV6-3,many,TRBJ2-1,TGTGCCAGCAGTCCCAGGGTCTATGAGCAGTTCTTC,CASSPRVYEQFF
.,TRBV6-2/TRBV6-3,many,TRBJ2-3,TGTGCCAGCAGTCCCCTGAGGGGCAGGTTCACAGATACGCAGTATTTT,CASSPLRGRFTDTQYF
TRBD1,TRBV7-2,many,TRBJ2-1,TGTGCCAGCAGGCGGGACAGGGGGAACCACAATGAGCAGTTCTTC,CASRRDRGNHNEQFF
TRBD1,TRBV15,.,TRBJ1-6,TGTGCCACCAGCAGAGTCGGACAGGGACTTTTCAGTTCACCCCTCCACTTT,CATSRVGQGLFSSPLHF
TRBD1,TRBV4-1,many,TRBJ2-7,TGCGCCAGCAGCCACTTGACAGGGACCTACGAGCAGTACTTC,CASSHLTGTYEQYF
TRBD2,TRBV9,many,TRBJ2-5,TGTGCCAGCAGCGCGACTAGCGGGTTCCAAGAGACCCAGTACTTC,CASSATSGFQETQYF
TRBD1,TRBV12-3/TRBV12-4,many,TRBJ1-1,TGTGCCAGCAGTTTTGTTTCAACAGGGGGCATGGGCACTGAAGCTTTCTTT,CASSFVSTGGMGTEAFF
.,TRBV6-2/TRBV6-3,many,TRBJ2-5,TGTGCCAGCAGTTCCCGATCCTATAGCGGCGCGGGAGAGACCCAGTACTTC,CASSSRSYSGAGETQYF
.,TRBV12-3/TRBV12-4,many,TRBJ2-2,TGTGCCAGCAGTCGGAACACCGGGGAGCTGTTTTTT,CASSRNTGELFF
TRBD1,TRBV18,many,TRBJ1-5,TGTGCCAGCTCGCAGAGGGGACAGGGAACCCTTAGCAATCAGCCCCAGCATTTT,CASSQRGQGTLSNQPQHF
TRBD1,TRBV5-1,many,TRBJ2-2,TGCGCCAGCAGCTCACAGGGGGCCACCGGGGAGCTGTTTTTT,CASSSQGATGELFF
.,TRBV7-9,many,TRBJ1-2,TGTGCCAGCAGCTTAGATTGGGATTCCTATGGCTACACCTTC,CASSLDWDSYGYTF
.,TRBV7-9,.,TRBJ1-6,TGTGCCAGCAGCTGGCTCGGAAATAATTCACCCCTCCACTTT,CASSWLGNNSPLHF
.,TRBV7-2,many,TRBJ2-4,TGTGCCAGCAGCAAAGACAGTCAACTAGCCAAAAACATTCAGTACTTC,CASSKDSQLAKNIQYF
TRBD1,TRBV7-9,many,TRBJ1-2,TGTGCCAGCAAGGGGGACGGGACAGGGGTCTATGGCTACACCTTC,CASKGDGTGVYGYTF
TRBD2,TRBV20-1,.,TRBJ2-1,TGCAGTGCTAGAGACGGGTTGCGACTAGCGGGGGGAGAGCAGTTCTTC,CSARDGLRLAGGEQFF
.,TRBV2,many,TRBJ2-2,TGTGCCAGCAGTGATTCGGTCTATGGGGCCGACGGGGAGCTGTTTTTT,CASSDSVYGADGELFF
TRBD1,TRBV7-2,many,TRBJ2-7,TGTGCCAGCAGCTTAGGGACAGGACAGAGTTACGAGCAGTACTTC,CASSLGTGQSYEQYF
.,TRBV29-1,many,TRBJ2-1,TGCAGCGGACGAGAGGGGAATGAGCAGTTCTTC,CSGREGNEQFF
.,TRBV5-1,many,TRBJ2-7,TGCGCCAGCAGCTTGGTTTTACAGGGAAGTTCCTACGAGCAGTACTTC,CASSLVLQGSSYEQYF